This TCR beta chain was sequenced during a study of T-cell reconstitution after alpha-beta-depleted transplantation in children. CDR1 is SQVTM, CDR2 ANQGSEA, per germline. This CDR3 has 15 amino acids. The V end was cut by 0 bases, the J end by 0 bases, with 9 bases between. The TCRbeta library was prepared with unique molecular identifiers. From the PCR reads, TCRdb called clonotypes with MiXCR, one entry per CDR3 protein. Of 500,000 to 600,000 distinct CDR3 sequences in the sample, about 16% were seen once. The sequencing used PBMCs from the stem cell graft donor, collected from the stem cell graft. The TCR originated in a human donor who donated a stem cell graft to a child with acute lymphoblastic leukemia. The chain uses TRBV29-1 and TRBJ2-4; D remains ambiguous. CDR3 protein: CSVEDADRAKNIQYF. In DNA form, the CDR3 reads TGCAGCGTTGAAGATGCAGACCGAGCCAAAAACATTCAGTACTTC.